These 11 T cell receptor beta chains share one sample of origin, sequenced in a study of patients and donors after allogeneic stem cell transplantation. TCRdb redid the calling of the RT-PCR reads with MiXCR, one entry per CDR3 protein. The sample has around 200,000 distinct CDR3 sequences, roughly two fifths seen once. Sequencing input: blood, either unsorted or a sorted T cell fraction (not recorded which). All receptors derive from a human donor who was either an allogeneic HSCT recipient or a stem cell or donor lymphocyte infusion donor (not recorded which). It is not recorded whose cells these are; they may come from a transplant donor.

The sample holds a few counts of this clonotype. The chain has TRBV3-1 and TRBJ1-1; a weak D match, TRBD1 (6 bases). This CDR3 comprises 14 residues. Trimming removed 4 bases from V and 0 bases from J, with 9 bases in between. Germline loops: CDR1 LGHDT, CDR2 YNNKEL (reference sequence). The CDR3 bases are TGTGCCAGCAGCCGGACAGCAATGAACACTGAAGCTTTCTTT. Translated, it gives CASSRTAMNTEAFF.

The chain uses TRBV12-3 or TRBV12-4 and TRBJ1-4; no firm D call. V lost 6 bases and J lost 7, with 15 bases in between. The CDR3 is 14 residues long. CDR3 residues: CASRRHKGGEKLFF. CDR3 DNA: TGTGCCAGCAGACGCCACAAAGGCGGTGAAAAACTGTTTTTT.

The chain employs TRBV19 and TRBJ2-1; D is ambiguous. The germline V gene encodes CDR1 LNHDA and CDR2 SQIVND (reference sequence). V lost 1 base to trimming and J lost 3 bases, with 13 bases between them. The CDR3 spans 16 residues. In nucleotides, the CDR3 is TGTGCCAGTAGTATAGGCATAAATAGTATCTACAATGAGCAGTTCTTC. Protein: CASSIGINSIYNEQFF.

CDR3 in amino acids: CASSLWQDPWDEQYF. The CDR3 nucleotides are TGTGCCAGCAGTTTATGGCAGGACCCCTGGGACGAGCAGTACTTC. This chain joins TRBV12-3 or TRBV12-4 and TRBJ2-7; D is ambiguous. The CDR3 covers 15 residues. The V end lost 2 bases, the J end lost 5 bases, and 16 bases lay between the germline ends.

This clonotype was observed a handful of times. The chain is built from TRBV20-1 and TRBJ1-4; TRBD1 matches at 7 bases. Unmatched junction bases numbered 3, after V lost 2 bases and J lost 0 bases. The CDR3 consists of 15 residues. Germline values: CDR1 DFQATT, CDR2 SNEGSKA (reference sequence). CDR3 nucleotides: TGCAGTGCTAGAACAGGGGAAGCAACTAATGAAAAACTGTTTTTT. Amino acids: CSARTGEATNEKLFF.

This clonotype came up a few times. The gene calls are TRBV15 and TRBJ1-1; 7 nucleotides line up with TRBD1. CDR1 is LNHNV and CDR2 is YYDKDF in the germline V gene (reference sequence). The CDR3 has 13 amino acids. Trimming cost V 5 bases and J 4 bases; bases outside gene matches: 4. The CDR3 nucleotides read TGTGCCACCAGCGACAGGGACGCCACTGAAGCTTTCTTT. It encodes CATSDRDATEAFF.

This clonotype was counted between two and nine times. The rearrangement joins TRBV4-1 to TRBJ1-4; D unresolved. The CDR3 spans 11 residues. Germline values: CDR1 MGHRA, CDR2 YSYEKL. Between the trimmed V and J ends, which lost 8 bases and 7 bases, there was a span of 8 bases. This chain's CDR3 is CASGGSEKLFF. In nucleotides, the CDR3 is TGCGCCAGCGGCGGGTCTGAAAAACTGTTTTTT.

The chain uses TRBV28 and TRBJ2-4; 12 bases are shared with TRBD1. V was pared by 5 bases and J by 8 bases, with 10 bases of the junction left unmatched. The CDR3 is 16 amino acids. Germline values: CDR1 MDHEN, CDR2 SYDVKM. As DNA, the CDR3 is TGTGCCAGCAGTCTCCCTGGGGGACAGGGGGCACACATTCAGTACTTC. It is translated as CASSLPGGQGAHIQYF.

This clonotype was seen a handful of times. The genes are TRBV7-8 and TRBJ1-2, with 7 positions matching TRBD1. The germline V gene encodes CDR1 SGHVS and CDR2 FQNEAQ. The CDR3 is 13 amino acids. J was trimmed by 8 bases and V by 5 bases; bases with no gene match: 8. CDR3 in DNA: TGTGCCAGCAGCGTGACAGGGACGGGCGGCTACACCTTC. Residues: CASSVTGTGGYTF.

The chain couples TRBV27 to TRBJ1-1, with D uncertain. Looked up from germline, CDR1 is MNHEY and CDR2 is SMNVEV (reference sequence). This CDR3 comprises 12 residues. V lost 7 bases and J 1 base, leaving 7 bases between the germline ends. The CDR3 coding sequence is TGTGCCAGCACCGGAGCGAACACTGAAGCTTTCTTT. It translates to CASTGANTEAFF.

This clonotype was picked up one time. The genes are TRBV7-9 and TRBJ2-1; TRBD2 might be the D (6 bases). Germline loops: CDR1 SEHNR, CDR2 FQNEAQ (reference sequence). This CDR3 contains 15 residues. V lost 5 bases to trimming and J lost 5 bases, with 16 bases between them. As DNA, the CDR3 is TGTGCCAGCAGCCAAAAGGAACTAGCCCACAATGAGCAGTTCTTC. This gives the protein CASSQKELAHNEQFF.